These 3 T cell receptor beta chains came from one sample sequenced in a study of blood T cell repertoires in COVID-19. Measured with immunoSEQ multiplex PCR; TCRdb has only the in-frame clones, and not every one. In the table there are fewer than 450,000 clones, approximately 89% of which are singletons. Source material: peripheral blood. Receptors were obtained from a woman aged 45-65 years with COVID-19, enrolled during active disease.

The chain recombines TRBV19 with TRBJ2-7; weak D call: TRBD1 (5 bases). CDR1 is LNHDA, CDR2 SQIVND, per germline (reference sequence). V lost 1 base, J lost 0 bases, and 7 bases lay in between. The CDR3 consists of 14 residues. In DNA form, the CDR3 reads TGTGCCAGTAGTATAGGTACAGGCTCCTACGAGCAGTACTTC. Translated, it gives CASSIGTGSYEQYF.

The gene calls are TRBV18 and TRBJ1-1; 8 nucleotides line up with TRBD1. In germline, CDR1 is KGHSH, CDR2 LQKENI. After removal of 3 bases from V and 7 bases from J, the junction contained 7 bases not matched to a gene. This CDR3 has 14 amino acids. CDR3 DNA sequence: TGTGCCAGCTCACCCGCGACAGGGGAGGGTGAAGCTTTCTTT. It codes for CASSPATGEGEAFF.

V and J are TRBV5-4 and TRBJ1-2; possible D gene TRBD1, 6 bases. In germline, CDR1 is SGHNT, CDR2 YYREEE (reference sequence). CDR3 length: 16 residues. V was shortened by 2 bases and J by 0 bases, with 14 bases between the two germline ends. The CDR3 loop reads CASSLGGQTANYGYTF. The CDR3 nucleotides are TGTGCCAGCAGCTTAGGAGGACAGACAGCTAACTATGGCTACACCTTC.